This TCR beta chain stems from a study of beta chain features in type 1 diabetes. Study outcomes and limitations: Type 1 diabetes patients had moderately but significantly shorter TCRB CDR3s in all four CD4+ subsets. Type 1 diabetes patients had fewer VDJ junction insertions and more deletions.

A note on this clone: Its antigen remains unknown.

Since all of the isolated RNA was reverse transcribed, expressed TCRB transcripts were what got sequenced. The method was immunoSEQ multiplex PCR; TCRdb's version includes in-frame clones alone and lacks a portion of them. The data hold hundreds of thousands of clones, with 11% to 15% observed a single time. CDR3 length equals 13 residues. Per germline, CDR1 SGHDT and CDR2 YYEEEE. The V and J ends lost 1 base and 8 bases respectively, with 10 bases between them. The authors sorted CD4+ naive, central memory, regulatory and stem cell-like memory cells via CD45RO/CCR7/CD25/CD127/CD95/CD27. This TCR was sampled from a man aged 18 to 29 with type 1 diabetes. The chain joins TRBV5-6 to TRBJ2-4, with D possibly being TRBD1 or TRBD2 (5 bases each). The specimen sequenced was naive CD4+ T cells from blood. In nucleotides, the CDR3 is TGTGCCAGCAGCTTGTCGGGACGAGACATTCAGTACTTC. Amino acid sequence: CASSLSGRDIQYF.